The T cell receptor (beta chain) described here comes from a study of vaccination effects on CD4 cells after COVID-19. The study's findings and limits: Healthy vaccine recipients' vaccine-induced clones were almost all SARS-CoV-2 mono-reactive.

Antigen-specific CD4+ T cells were first expanded with viral peptide pools by the ViraFEST assay and only then sequenced. With 10 days of culture completed, CD4+ T cells were isolated. Participants were given two doses of BNT162b2 or mRNA-1273 vaccine. TCRdb keeps only in-frame clones here, not all; method: immunoSEQ multiplex PCR. The sample carries nearly 30,000 clones, 70% to 75% recorded once. Germline assignment: CDR1 SEHNR and CDR2 FQNEAQ (reference sequence). V was clipped by 5 bases and J by 7 bases; unmatched bases: 8. The CDR3 has 14 amino acids. Worth noting for this clone: Antigen unknown.

This clonotype was obtained from a human donor who received a COVID-19 vaccine. The source material was CD4+ T cells from PBMCs cultured with HCoV-229E spike peptides, sampled after COVID-19 vaccination. This rearrangement joins TRBV7-9 to TRBJ2-5, with 9 bases that match TRBD2. For the CDR3, the DNA is TGTGCCAGCAGCCGACCGACTAGCGGCTCGACCCAGTACTTC. This codes for CASSRPTSGSTQYF.